A selection of T cell receptor beta chains follows, all from one sample in a study of cytomegalovirus exposure and HLA in healthy donors. The protocol was immunoSEQ multiplex PCR, while the TCRdb copy is restricted to in-frame clones and leaves out a portion. Seen here are about 130,000 clones, 85% to 90% observed once, and the top ten hold around 1.1%. Sequencing used PBMCs. These receptors came from a woman aged 18-29 years in good health and CMV-seronegative. CDR3s include the opening cysteine and the closing phenylalanine or tryptophan.

V gene: TRBV5-1; J gene: TRBJ2-1; CDR3 protein: CASSLSGFNEQFF
V gene: TRBV19; J gene: TRBJ2-4; CDR3 protein: CASSTGTGGRIQYF
V gene: TRBV7-6; J gene: TRBJ1-2; CDR3 protein: CASSFRTGSSGYTF
V gene: TRBV18; J gene: TRBJ2-2; CDR3 protein: CASSQMGLAGTNTGELFF
V gene: TRBV28; J gene: TRBJ1-5; CDR3 protein: CASSLEPGNQPQHF
V gene: TRBV27; J gene: TRBJ1-2; CDR3 protein: CASSSVTGTGVGYTF
V gene: TRBV20-1; J gene: TRBJ1-2; CDR3 protein: CSVADNYGYTF
V gene: TRBV28; J gene: TRBJ1-5; CDR3 protein: CASSIMGTGGFSNQPQHF
V gene: TRBV28; J gene: TRBJ2-3; CDR3 protein: CASSGQGASTDTQYF
V gene: TRBV25-1; J gene: TRBJ2-1; CDR3 protein: CASSELGERGDNEQFF
V gene: TRBV14; J gene: TRBJ2-3; CDR3 protein: CASSQDLGQIVGDTQYF
V gene: TRBV11-3; J gene: TRBJ1-6; CDR3 protein: CASSSTPSSPLHF
V gene: TRBV7-9; J gene: TRBJ1-2; CDR3 protein: CASSSTDRAGYTF
V gene: TRBV30; J gene: TRBJ1-1; CDR3 protein: CAWSLSGSEAFF
V gene: TRBV5-1; J gene: TRBJ1-1; CDR3 protein: CASSARQGIDTEAFF